These T cell receptor beta chains were read from a single sample in a study of T cell changes during pregnancy in multiple sclerosis. TCRdb keeps only in-frame clones here, not all; method: immunoSEQ multiplex PCR. Of roughly 69,000 clones in the sample, about nine tenths were seen once. Sample: peripheral blood, taken in the second trimester of pregnancy. All receptors derive from a female donor with multiple sclerosis, enrolled in a pregnancy study. The CDR3 runs from the conserved cysteine through the conserved F or W. The D gene is left open where the match is weak. Clone size is shown for a subset of rows, as once, few, many or a class of expanded clone.

j_gene,abundance,d_gene,v_gene,CDR3nt,CDR3aa
TRBJ1-5,.,TRBD1,TRBV10-3,TGTGCCATCACGACAGGGCTCAATCAGCCCCAGCATTTT,CAITTGLNQPQHF
TRBJ1-4,.,.,TRBV6-5,TGTGCCAGCCGGCGGGCCCTGCAAATTAATGAAAAACTGTTTTTT,CASRRALQINEKLFF
TRBJ2-4,.,TRBD2,TRBV2,TGTGCCAGCATCCCGTCCCGGACTAGCGGGATGAGAACCAAAAACATTCAGTACTTC,CASIPSRTSGMRTKNIQYF
TRBJ1-2,.,.,TRBV27,TGTGCCAGCCGCCGGACAAAAAAAAACTATGGCTACACCTTC,CASRRTKKNYGYTF
TRBJ2-5,.,.,TRBV6-5,TGTGCCAGCAGTTACGGGGGACATCTTCAAGAGACCCAGTACTTC,CASSYGGHLQETQYF
TRBJ2-7,.,.,TRBV7-7,TGTGCCAGCAGCTTAGACAGCCAAACGTACGAGCAGTACTTC,CASSLDSQTYEQYF
TRBJ2-7,.,.,TRBV5-1,TGCGCCAGCAGCTTGGCGACAGAAGGGATGGCCTACGAGCAGTACTTC,CASSLATEGMAYEQYF
TRBJ2-3,.,.,TRBV7-8,TGTGCCAGCAGCTTACGGGAGAAAGATACGCAGTATTTT,CASSLREKDTQYF
TRBJ2-7,.,TRBD2,TRBV9,TGTGCCAGCAGCGTAGGTGCGGGACTAGCGGGAGATTACGAGCAGTACTTC,CASSVGAGLAGDYEQYF
TRBJ1-6,.,.,TRBV5-6,TGTGCCAGCAGCTTGAGGTCGACCGGGACCTATAATTCACCCCTCCACTTT,CASSLRSTGTYNSPLHF
TRBJ2-7,.,.,TRBV10-1,TGCGCCAGCAGTTACGGGACTTACGACGAGCAGTACTTC,CASSYGTYDEQYF
TRBJ1-5,.,.,TRBV4-2,TGTGCCAGCAGCCAAGTGGCAGGGGCGCCAGGCCAGCCCCAGCATTTT,CASSQVAGAPGQPQHF
TRBJ2-1,once,.,TRBV7-7,TGTGCCAGCAGCTTAGGACAGGCGAGCAATGAGCAGTTCTTC,CASSLGQASNEQFF
TRBJ1-6,.,.,TRBV19,TGTGCCAGTAGTATACAGAATAATTCACCCCTCCACTTT,CASSIQNNSPLHF
TRBJ2-1,.,TRBD1,TRBV5-1,TGCGCCAGTAAGACAGGGTCCATTTACAATGAGCAGTTCTTC,CASKTGSIYNEQFF
TRBJ2-2,.,TRBD1,TRBV5-1,TGCGCCAGCAGCTGGGGCGGGACAGGGGCGAACACCGGGGAGCTGTTTTTT,CASSWGGTGANTGELFF
TRBJ1-1,.,.,TRBV19,TGTGCCAGTAGTGTGAGGAGAAACACTGAAGCTTTCTTT,CASSVRRNTEAFF
TRBJ2-5,.,TRBD1,TRBV4-2,TGTGCCAGCAGCCAAGGGCAGGGGGTAGAGACCCAGTACTTC,CASSQGQGVETQYF
TRBJ1-1,.,TRBD1,TRBV6-5,TGTGCCAGCAGTTTCCATAAAACAGGGGGCCCTGAAGCTTTCTTT,CASSFHKTGGPEAFF
TRBJ1-5,once,.,TRBV4-2,TGTGCCAGCAGCCAAGATGCTTACGCAGGAGGGGATCAGCCCCAGCATTTT,CASSQDAYAGGDQPQHF
TRBJ1-2,.,.,TRBV27,TGTGCACGGGACTATGGCTACACCTTC,CARDYGYTF
TRBJ1-2,.,.,TRBV29-1,TGCAGCGTTGGGACAGACGCTAACTATGGCTACACCTTC,CSVGTDANYGYTF
TRBJ2-7,.,TRBD1,TRBV6-6,TGTGCCAGCAGAGGGACAGGGGCTTACGAGCAGTACTTC,CASRGTGAYEQYF
TRBJ1-4,.,.,TRBV9,TGTGCCAGCAGCGTCGGGACTACTAATGAAAAACTGTTTTTT,CASSVGTTNEKLFF
TRBJ2-3,.,.,TRBV19,TGTGCCAGTAGTATATCCCCTACAGCCCTCACAGATACGCAGTATTTT,CASSISPTALTDTQYF
TRBJ2-7,.,.,TRBV30,TGTGCCTGGAGTGTACAGTCAGGGCCAACCTACGAGCAGTACTTC,CAWSVQSGPTYEQYF
TRBJ1-6,.,.,TRBV7-9,TGTGCCAGCAGCTTCACAGGGAGCTCCTATAATTCACCCCTCCACTTT,CASSFTGSSYNSPLHF